This T cell receptor (beta chain) comes out of a study of CD8 T cells in ankylosing spondylitis. Regarding the study as a whole: Reportedly, matched ankylosing spondylitis synovial fluid was significantly enriched for disease-linked clones. Some of the motif variants had earlier been found in reactive arthritis patients' fluid and blood. Typical of ankylosing spondylitis blood, it appeared, was a TCR beta motif of several highly homologous variants.

Trimming took off 4 bases at V and 4 bases at J, with 12 bases between the two ends. The CDR3 has 14 amino acids. Per germline, CDR1 SGHRS and CDR2 YFSETQ. Libraries for TCR beta were made by quantitative 5'-RACE with molecular barcodes. TCRdb reprocessed the 5' RACE reads with MiXCR, giving one entry per CDR3 protein. The sample lists about 840,000 distinct CDR3 sequences, approximately 12% occurring once. This clonotype was counted only a few times. Its antigen is as yet unknown. Material for sequencing was blood, either unsorted or a sorted T cell fraction (not recorded which). The TCR comes from a male donor with ankylosing spondylitis. The chain recombines TRBV5-1 with TRBJ1-3; perhaps TRBD1 as D (5 bases). DNA for the CDR3: TGCGCCAGCAGCGCGGGACCCACGGGAAACACCATATATTTT. It yields the protein CASSAGPTGNTIYF. Combining the CDR3 with reference TRBV5-1 and TRBJ1-3 gives the whole variable domain KAGVTQTPRYLIKTRGQQVTLSCSPISGHRSVSWYQQTPGQGLQFLFEYFSETQRNKGNFPGRFSGRQFSNSRSEMNVSTLELGDSALYLCASSAGPTGNTIYFGEGSWLTVV.